This T cell receptor (beta chain) was captured by sequencing in a study of T cell responses to AZD1222 COVID-19 vaccine (dated by TCRdb to the early 2020s). About the investigation overall: AZD1222 recipients with second doses at about 4 weeks or about 12 weeks were pooled, because spike-specific TCR depth and breadth did not differ between schedules. A total of approximately 240 trial participants underwent TCR sequencing, of whom roughly 210 received two doses of AZD1222 and about 25 received two doses of the MenACWY control vaccine. Trial participants were enrolled into age subgroups of 18-55, 56-69 and 70-plus years, which contained about 150, 27 and 61 TCR-sequenced participants, respectively.

A note on this clone: The antigen this receptor binds is unknown. It has no much larger one-base neighbor in the sample; base qualities were not kept.

For CDR1 and CDR2, the germline V gene (reference sequence) lists MNHEY and SMNVEV. From its cysteine to its phenylalanine, the CDR3 spans 16 amino acids. The only DNA kept is the CDR3, 48 bases in frame from the first base. Trimming removed 0 bases from V and 4 bases from J, leaving 12 bases between the germline ends. In light of the paper, this sample's time point label describes: baseline before first vaccination. The vaccinee samples were drawn from two UK trials, COV001 and COV002, one of which was a single-blind randomized controlled phase 2/3 trial testing AZD1222 (ChAdOx1 nCoV-19) in healthy adults. For TCRbeta chain sequencing, PBMC samples were collected from trial participants at day 0 and at day 28 after the second dose. Summary of the overall study and its limitations: Conclusions about previously exposed vaccinees are limited because only 6 or 7 AZD1222 recipients were SARS-CoV-2 seropositive at baseline. The 56-69-year group was small, and its depth increase did not reach significance, likely because of low power. Epitopes outside the regions mutated in the B.1.351 and B.1.1.7 variants were reportedly recognized by nearly half of the unique spike-specific TCRs. The vaccine-associated CD4 TCRs covered the entire spike protein, and the dominant responses fell in regions 160-218 and 743-854. Participants were mostly white British and included more females than males, and it was suggested by the authors that clonal diversity may have been underestimated. After two AZD1222 doses, spike-specific TCR breadth and depth were significantly higher than at day 0 and than in MenACWY recipients. Because no day 14 peak-response samples were available, the repertoires could be characterized only after the peak T cell response.

The CDR3 regions of human TCRbeta chains were analyzed by immunosequencing. Processing in the source paper ran as follows. TCRs in the repertoires were compared against a reference library of SARS-CoV-2-specific TCRs that had been generated with the MIRA antigen-specificity platform. Breadth was defined as the fraction of unique TCRs that were SARS-CoV-2-associated, and depth was defined as the fraction of total T cells that were SARS-CoV-2-associated. Using the MIRA data, each spike-specific TCR was mapped to the spike region that the TCR reacts to and placed in a CD4 or CD8 class. Log10-transformed breadth and depth values were compared by one-way ANOVA with Sidak's multiple comparisons tests. TCRdb re-hosts the immuneACCESS table, in-frame sequences only. Its copies lack some clones; in the studies checked, an unresolved V gene accounts for under half of them, and the cause for the rest is not known. V, J and clone size reflect that table, while D and trimming were determined from the DNA. In all, the sample holds 84,000 or so clones, and over 75% of those were seen once. The top ten clonotypes cover 31% of the sample.

This receptor was taken from an adult in good health. The V and J genes are TRBV27 and TRBJ1-4, with TRBD1 tentatively as D gene (5 bases match). The sequenced sample was peripheral blood, obtained on day 0 of AZD1222 vaccination. The nucleotides read TGTGCCAGCAGTTTATCCACCGGGGCCCATAATGAAAAACTGTTTTTT. The encoded protein is CASSLSTGAHNEKLFF.